Each of the 2 T cell receptor beta chains below was sequenced from the same sample in a study of neoadjuvant anti-PD-1 for oral cavity cancer. The sample's time point: after neoadjuvant nivolumab, at surgical resection. Assay used: immunoSEQ multiplex PCR; TCRdb lists only in-frame clones, some missing. The sample has more than 20,000 clones, roughly a quarter seen once. The sample in question was tumor tissue, obtained after nivolumab (anti-PD-1) treatment. The receptors were gathered from a person aged 40-85 years with oral cavity squamous cell carcinoma.

J is TRBJ2-7 and V is TRBV27; D is unresolved. Germline V gives CDR1 MNHEY, CDR2 SMNVEV (reference sequence). V was pared by 6 bases and J by 2 bases, with 11 bases between. The CDR3 runs to 13 residues. The CDR3 nucleotides read TGTGCCAGCAGCCGGGCCCTGGCCTACGAGCAGTACTTC. Translated, it gives CASSRALAYEQYF.

The gene calls are TRBV4-1 and TRBJ2-5; possibly TRBD2 for D (5 bases). The CDR3 has 15 residues. With 0 bases removed from V and 5 bases from J, the gap between germline ends came to 13 bases. The germline V gene has CDR1 MGHRA and CDR2 YSYEKL. The CDR3 nucleotides are TGCGCCAGCAGCCAAGATGCTAGCAGTTTTGAGACCCAGTACTTC. The encoded protein is CASSQDASSFETQYF.